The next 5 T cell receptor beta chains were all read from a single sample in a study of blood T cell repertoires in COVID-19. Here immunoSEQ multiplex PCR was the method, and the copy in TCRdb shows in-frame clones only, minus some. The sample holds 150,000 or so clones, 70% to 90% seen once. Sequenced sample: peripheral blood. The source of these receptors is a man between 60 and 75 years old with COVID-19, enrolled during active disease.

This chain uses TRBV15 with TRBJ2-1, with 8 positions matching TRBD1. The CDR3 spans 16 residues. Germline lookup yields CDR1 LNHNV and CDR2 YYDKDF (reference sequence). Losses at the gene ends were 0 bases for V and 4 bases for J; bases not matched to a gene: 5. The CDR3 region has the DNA TGTGCCACCAGCAGAGAGATGGACAGGGCATACAATGAGCAGTTCTTC. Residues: CATSREMDRAYNEQFF.

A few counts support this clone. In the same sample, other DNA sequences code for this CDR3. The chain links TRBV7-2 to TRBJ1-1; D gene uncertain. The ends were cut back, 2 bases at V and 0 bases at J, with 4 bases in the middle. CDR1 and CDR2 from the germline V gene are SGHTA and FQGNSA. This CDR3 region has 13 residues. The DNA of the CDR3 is TGTGCCAGCAGCTTACAGATGAACACTGAAGCTTTCTTT. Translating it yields CASSLQMNTEAFF.

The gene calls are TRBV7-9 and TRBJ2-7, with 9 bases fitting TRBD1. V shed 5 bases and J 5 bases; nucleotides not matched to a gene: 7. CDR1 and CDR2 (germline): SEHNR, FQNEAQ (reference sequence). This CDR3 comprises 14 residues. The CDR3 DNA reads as TGTGCCAGCAGCGCCGGGACAGGGTCGCACGAGCAGTACTTC. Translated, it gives CASSAGTGSHEQYF.

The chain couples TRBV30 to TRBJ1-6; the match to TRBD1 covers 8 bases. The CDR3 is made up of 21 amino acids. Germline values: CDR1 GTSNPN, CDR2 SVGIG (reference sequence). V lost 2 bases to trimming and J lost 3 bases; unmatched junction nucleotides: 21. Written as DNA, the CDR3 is TGTGCCTGGAGTCCACATCCCGTAAACCGACAGGGGAACGACTATAATTCACCCCTCCACTTT. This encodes CAWSPHPVNRQGNDYNSPLHF.

CDR3 amino acids: CASSIVTGGSAEAFF. The CDR3 nucleotides are TGTGCCAGTAGTATAGTAACAGGGGGAAGCGCTGAAGCTTTCTTT. The chain recombines TRBV19 with TRBJ1-1; 8 bases map to TRBD1. CDR1 is LNHDA, CDR2 SQIVND, per germline (reference sequence). The CDR3 extends over 15 amino acids. Trimming at V came to 1 base and at J to 6 bases, leaving 7 bases not matched to a gene.